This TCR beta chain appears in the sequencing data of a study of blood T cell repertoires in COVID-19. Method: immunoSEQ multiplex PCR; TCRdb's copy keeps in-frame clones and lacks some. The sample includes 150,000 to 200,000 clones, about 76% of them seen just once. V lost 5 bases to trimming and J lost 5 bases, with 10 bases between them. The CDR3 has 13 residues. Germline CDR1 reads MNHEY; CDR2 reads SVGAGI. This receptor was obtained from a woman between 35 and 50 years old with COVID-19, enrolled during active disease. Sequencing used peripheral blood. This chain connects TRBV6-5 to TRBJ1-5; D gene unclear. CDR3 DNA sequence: TGTGCCAGCAGTCGACATGAGTATCAGCCCCAGCATTTT. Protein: CASSRHEYQPQHF.